This T cell receptor (beta chain) came from a study of shared clonotypes between healthy human individuals. Study details: The study drew on a couple of women and a few men aged 18 to 49 as donors. Each donor's CD8 memory used one plate, CD8 naive two, each CD4 subset three.

TCRdb's copy holds only in-frame clones and misses some; the assay was immunoSEQ multiplex PCR. The data hold just over 2,000,000 clones, with roughly 95% observed a single time. Naive CD8 cells lacked CD45RO and underwent positive selection for CCR7, leaving out terminally differentiated effector memory CD45RA+ cells. Recent acute infections and vaccinations were absent in the healthy HIV-negative adult donors. Study-wide results and limits: For naive CD4 cells, roughly 4.6% of clonotypes were shared across a handful of donors.

Germline loops: CDR1 ENHRY, CDR2 SYGVKD. CDR3 size: 14 residues. Between the trimmed V and J ends, which lost 3 bases and 2 bases, there was a span of 10 bases. A note on this clone: As yet, its antigen is unknown.

The chain joins TRBV10-3 to TRBJ2-5; no reliable D call. Source material: naive CD8+ T cells sorted from blood. This receptor was taken from a man younger than 35 in good health. In DNA, the CDR3 is TGTGCCATCAGTGAATCGGATCGGCAAGAGACCCAGTACTTC. This gives the protein CAISESDRQETQYF.